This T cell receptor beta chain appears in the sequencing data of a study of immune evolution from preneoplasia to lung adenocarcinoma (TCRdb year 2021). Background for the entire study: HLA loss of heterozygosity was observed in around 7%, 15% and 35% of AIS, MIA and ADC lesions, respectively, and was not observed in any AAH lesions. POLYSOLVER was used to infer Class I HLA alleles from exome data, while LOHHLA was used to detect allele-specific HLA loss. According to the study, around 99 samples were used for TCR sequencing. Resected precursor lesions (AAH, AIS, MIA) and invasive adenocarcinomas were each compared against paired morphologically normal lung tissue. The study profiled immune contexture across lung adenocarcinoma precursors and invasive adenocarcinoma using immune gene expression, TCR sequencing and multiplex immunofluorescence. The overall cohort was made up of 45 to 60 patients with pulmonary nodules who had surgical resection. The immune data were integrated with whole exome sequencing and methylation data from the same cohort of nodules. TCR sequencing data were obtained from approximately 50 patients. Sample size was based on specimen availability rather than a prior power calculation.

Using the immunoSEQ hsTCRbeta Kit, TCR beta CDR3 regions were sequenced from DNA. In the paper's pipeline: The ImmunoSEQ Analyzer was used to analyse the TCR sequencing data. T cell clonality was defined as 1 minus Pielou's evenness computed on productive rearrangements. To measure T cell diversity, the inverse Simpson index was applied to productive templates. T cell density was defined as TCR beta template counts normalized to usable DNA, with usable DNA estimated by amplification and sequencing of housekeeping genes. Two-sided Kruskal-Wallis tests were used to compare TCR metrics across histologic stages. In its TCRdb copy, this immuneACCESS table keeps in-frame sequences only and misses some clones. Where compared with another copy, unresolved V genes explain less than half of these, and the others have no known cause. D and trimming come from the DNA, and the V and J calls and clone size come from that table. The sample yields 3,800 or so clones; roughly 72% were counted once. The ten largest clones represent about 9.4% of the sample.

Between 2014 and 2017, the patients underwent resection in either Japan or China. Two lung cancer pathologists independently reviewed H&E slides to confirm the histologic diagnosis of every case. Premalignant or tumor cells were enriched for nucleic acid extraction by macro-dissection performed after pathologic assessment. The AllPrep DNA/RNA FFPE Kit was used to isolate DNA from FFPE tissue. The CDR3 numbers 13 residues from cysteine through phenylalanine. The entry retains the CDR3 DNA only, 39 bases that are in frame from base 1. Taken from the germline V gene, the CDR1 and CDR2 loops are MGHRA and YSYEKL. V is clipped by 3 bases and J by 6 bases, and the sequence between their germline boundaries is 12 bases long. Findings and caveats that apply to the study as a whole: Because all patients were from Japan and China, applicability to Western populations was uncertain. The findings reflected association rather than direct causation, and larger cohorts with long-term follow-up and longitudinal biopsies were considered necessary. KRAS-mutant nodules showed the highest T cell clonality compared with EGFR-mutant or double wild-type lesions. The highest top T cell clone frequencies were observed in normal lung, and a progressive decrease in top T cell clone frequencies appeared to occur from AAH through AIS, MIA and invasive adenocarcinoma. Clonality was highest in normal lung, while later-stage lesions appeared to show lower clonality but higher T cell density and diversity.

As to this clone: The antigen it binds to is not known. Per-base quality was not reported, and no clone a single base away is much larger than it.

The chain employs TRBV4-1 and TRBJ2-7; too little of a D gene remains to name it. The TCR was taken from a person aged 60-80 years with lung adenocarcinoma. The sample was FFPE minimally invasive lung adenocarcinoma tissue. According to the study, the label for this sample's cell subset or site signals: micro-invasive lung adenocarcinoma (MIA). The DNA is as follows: TGCGCCAGCAGCCATCCTCAAGGAAGCGAGCAGTACTTC. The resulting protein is CASSHPQGSEQYF.